What follows is one TCR beta chain and its context. TCRdb keeps only in-frame clones here, not all; method: immunoSEQ multiplex PCR. The table lists about 39,000 clones, more than 70% of them singletons. The sample originates from a study of blood T cell repertoires in COVID-19. Germline V gene lookup returns CDR1 SGHTA and CDR2 FQGTGA. The V gene lost 1 base and the J gene lost 3 bases, with 9 bases spanning the gap. The CDR3 is made up of 15 amino acids. What was sequenced was peripheral blood. This sequence joins TRBV7-3 and TRBJ2-2; D is perhaps TRBD2 (5 bases). The clonotype comes from a man between 60 and 70 years old with acute or convalescent COVID-19. The CDR3 protein is CASSLNRGDTGELFF. CDR3 nucleotides: TGTGCCAGCAGCTTAAATCGGGGAGACACCGGGGAGCTGTTTTTT.